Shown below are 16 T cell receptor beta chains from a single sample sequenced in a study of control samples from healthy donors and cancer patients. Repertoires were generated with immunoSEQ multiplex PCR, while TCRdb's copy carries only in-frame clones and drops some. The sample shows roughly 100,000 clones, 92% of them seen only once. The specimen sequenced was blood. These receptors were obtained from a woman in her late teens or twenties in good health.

CDR3 in amino acids: CASSEPGGLNTEAFF. For the CDR3, the DNA is TGTGCCAGCAGTGAACCAGGGGGTTTGAACACTGAAGCTTTCTTT. V gene TRBV6-1 combines with J gene TRBJ1-1; 7 bases fit TRBD1. Germline V gene sequence: CDR1 MNHNS, CDR2 SASEGT. Trimming cost V 2 bases and J 0 bases; bases outside gene matches: 3. The CDR3 has 15 residues.

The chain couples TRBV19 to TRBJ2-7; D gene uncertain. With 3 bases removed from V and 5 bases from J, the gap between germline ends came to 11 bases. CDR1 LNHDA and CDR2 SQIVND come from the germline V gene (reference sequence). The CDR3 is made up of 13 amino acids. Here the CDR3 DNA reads TGTGCCAGTAGTATTTCGACCCTAAACGAGCAGTACTTC. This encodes CASSISTLNEQYF.

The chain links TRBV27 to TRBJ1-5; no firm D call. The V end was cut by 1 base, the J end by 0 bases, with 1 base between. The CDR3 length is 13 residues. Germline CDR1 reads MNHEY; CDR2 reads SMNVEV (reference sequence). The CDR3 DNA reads TGTGCCAGCAGTTTATTTAGCAATCAGCCCCAGCATTTT. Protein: CASSLFSNQPQHF.

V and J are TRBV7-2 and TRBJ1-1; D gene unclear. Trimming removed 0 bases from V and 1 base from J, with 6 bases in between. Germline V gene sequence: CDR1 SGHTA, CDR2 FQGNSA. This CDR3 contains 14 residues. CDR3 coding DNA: TGTGCCAGCAGCTTAGCTGAGTGGAACACTGAAGCTTTCTTT. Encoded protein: CASSLAEWNTEAFF. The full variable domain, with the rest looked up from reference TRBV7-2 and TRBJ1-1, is GAGVSQSPSNKVTEKGKDVELRCDPISGHTALYWYRQSLGQGLEFLIYFQGNSAPDKSGLPSDRFSAERTGGSVSTLTIQRTQQEDSAVYLCASSLAEWNTEAFFGQGTRLTVV.

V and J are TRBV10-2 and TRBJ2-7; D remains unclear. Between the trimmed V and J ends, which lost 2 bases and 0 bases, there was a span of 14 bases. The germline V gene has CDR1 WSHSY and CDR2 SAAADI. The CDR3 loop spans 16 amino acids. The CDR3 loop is CASSEVTTYSSYEQYF. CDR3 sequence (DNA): TGCGCCAGCAGTGAGGTTACTACCTACAGCTCCTACGAGCAGTACTTC.

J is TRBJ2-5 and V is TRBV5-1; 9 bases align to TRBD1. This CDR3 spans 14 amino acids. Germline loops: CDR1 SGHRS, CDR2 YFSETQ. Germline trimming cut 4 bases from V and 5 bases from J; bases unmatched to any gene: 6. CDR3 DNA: TGCGCCAGCAGCCTGGGACAGGGAAGGGAGACCCAGTACTTC. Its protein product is CASSLGQGRETQYF. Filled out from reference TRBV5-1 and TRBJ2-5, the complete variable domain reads KAGVTQTPRYLIKTRGQQVTLSCSPISGHRSVSWYQQTPGQGLQFLFEYFSETQRNKGNFPGRFSGRQFSNSRSEMNVSTLELGDSALYLCASSLGQGRETQYFGPGTRLLVL.

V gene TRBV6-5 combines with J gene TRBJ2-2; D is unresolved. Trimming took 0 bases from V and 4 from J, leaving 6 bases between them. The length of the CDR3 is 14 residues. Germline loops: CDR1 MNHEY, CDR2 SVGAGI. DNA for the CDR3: TGTGCCAGCAGTTACTCCGAAGCCACCGGGGAGCTGTTTTTT. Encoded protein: CASSYSEATGELFF.

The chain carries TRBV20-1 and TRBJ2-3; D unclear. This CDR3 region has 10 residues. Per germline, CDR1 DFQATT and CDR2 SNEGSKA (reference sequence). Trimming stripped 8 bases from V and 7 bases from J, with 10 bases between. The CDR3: CSSGLYTQYF. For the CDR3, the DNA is TGCAGTTCCGGGCTGTATACGCAGTATTTT.

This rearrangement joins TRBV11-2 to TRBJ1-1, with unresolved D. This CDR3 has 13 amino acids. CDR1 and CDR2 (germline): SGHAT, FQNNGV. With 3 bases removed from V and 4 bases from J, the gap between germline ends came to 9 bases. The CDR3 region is CASSLAGPTEAFF. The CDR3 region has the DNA TGTGCCAGCAGCTTGGCAGGACCCACTGAAGCTTTCTTT.

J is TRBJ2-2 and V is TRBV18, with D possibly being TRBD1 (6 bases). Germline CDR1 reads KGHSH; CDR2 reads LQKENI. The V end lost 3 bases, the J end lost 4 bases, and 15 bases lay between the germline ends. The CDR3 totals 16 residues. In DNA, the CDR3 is TGTGCCAGCTCACCGTCCACGACAGGAATCACCGGGGAGCTGTTTTTT. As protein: CASSPSTTGITGELFF.

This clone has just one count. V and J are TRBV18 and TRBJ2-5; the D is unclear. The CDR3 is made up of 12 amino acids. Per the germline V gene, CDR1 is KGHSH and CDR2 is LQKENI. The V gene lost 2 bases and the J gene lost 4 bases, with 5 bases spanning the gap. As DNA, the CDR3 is TGTGCCAGCTCACCAGGGTCAGAGACCCAGTACTTC. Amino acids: CASSPGSETQYF.

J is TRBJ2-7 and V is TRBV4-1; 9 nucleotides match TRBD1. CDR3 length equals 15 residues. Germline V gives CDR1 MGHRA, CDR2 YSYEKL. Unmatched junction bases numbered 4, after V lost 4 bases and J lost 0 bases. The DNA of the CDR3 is TGCGCCAGCAGCCTAGACAGGGGGAGCTCCTACGAGCAGTACTTC. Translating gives CASSLDRGSSYEQYF.

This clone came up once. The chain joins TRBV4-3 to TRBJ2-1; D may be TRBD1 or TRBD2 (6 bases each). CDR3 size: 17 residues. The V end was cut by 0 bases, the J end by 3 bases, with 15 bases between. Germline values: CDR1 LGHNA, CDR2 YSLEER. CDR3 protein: CASSQDTAGQLYNEQFF. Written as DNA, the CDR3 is TGCGCCAGCAGCCAAGATACCGCGGGACAACTCTACAATGAGCAGTTCTTC.

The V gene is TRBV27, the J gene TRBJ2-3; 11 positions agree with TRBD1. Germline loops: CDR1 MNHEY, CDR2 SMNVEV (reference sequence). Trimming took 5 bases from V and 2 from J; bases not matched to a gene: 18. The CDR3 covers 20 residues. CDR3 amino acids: CASSPGTGGGGRVSTDTQYF. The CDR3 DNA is TGTGCCAGCAGTCCCGGGACAGGGGGAGGCGGGAGGGTATCCACAGATACGCAGTATTTT.

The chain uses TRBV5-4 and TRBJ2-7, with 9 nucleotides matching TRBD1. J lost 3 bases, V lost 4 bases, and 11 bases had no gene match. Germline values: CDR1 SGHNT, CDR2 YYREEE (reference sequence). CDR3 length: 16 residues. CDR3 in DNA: TGTGCCAGCAGCCCGACCCGGGACAGGGTCATCTACGAGCAGTACTTC. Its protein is CASSPTRDRVIYEQYF.

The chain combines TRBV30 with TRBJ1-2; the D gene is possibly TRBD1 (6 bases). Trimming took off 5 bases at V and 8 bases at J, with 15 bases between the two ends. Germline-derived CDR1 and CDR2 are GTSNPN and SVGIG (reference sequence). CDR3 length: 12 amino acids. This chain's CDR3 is CAWPGHPLGYTF. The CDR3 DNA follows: TGTGCCTGGCCGGGACACCCTCTCGGCTACACCTTC.